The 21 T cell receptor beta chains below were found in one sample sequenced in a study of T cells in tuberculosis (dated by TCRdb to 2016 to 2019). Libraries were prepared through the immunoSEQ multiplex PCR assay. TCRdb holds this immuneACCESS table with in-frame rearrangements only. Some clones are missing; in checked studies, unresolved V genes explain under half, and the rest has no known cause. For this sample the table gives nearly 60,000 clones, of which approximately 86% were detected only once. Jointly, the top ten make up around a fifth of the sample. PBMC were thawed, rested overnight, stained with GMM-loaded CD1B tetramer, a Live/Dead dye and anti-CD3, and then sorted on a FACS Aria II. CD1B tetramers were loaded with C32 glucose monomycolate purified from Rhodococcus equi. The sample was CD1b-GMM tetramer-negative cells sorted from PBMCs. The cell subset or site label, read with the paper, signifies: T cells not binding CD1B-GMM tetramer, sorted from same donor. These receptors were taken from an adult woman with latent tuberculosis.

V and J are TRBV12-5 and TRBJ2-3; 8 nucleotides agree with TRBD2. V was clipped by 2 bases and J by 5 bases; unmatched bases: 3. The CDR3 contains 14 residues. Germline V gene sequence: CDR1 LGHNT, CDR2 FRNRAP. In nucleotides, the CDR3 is TGTGCTAGTGGTTTGCGGGAGGGTGGAGATACGCAGTATTTT. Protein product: CASGLREGGDTQYF. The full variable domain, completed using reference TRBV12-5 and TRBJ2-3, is DARVTQTPRHKVTEMGQEVTMRCQPILGHNTVFWYRQTMMQGLELLAYFRNRAPLDDSGMPKDRFSAEMPDATLATLKIQPSEPRDSAVYFCASGLREGGDTQYFGPGTRLTVL.

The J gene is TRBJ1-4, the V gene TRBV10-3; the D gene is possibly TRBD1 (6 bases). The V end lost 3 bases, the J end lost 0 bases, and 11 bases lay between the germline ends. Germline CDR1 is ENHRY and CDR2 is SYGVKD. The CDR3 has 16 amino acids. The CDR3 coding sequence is TGTGCCATCAGTGAATTTAAGGGGGCAACTAATGAAAAACTGTTTTTT. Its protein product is CAISEFKGATNEKLFF.

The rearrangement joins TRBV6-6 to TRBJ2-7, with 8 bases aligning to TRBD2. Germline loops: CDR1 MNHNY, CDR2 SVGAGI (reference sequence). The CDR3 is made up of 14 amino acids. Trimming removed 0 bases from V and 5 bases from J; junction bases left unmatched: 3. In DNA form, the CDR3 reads TGTGCCAGCAGTTACTCCACAGCGGGGGACGAGCAGTACTTC. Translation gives CASSYSTAGDEQYF.

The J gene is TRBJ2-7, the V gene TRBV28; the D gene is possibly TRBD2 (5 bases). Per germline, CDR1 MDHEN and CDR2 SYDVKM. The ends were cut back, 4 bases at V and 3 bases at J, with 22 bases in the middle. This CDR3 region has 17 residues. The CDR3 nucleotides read TGTGCCAGCAGTTATAGCTTGCCGTTTGCTAGCAGCTACGAGCAGTACTTC. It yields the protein CASSYSLPFASSYEQYF.

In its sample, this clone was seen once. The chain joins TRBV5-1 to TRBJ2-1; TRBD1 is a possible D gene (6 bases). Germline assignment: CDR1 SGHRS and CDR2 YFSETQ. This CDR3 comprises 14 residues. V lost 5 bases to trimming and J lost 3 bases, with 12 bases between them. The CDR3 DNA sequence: TGCGCCAGCAGACATACGGACAGCTACAATGAGCAGTTCTTC. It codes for CASRHTDSYNEQFF.

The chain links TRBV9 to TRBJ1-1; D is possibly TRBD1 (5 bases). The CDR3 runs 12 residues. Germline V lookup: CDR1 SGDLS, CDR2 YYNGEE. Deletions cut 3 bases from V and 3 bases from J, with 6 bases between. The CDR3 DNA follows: TGTGCCAGCAGCGCACAGGACACTGAAGCTTTCTTT. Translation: CASSAQDTEAFF.

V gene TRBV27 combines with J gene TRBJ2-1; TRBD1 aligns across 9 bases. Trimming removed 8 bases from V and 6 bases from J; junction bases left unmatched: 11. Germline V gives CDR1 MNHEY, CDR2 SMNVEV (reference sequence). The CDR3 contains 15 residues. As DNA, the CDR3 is TGTGCCAGCGCCCGGACAGGGGTCGGTCTCAATGAGCAGTTCTTC. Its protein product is CASARTGVGLNEQFF.

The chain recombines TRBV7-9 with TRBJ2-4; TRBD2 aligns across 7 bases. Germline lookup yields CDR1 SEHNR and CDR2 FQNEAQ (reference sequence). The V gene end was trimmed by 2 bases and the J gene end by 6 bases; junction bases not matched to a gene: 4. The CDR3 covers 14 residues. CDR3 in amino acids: CASSLKGGGNIQYF. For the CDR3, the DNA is TGTGCCAGCAGCTTAAAGGGCGGGGGAAACATTCAGTACTTC.

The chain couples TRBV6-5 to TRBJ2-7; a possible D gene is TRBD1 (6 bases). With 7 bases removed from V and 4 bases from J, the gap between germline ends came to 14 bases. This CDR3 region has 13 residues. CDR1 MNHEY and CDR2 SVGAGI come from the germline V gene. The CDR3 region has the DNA TGTGCCAGCACCCAGGGGATCGCGTACGAGCAGTACTTC. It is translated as CASTQGIAYEQYF.

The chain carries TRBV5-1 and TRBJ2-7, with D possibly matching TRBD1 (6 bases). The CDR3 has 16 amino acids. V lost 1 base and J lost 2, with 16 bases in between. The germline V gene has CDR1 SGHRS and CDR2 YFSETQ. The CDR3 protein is CASSLWLGAGAYEQYF. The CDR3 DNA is TGCGCCAGCAGCTTGTGGCTGGGGGCAGGGGCCTACGAGCAGTACTTC.

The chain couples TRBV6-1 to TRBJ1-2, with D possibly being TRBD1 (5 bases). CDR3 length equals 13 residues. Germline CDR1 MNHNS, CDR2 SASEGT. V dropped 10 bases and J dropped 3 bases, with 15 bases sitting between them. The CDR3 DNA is TGTGCCACCCAGACAGCCACCTACTATGGCTACACCTTC. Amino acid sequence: CATQTATYYGYTF.

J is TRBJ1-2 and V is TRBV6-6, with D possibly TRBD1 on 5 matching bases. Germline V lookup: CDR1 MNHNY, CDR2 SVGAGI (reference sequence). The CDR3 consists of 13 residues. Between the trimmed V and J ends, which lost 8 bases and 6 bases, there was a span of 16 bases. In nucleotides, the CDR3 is TGTGCCAGCTGCGCGGGGGAGAGTGATGGCTACACCTTC. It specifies CASCAGESDGYTF.

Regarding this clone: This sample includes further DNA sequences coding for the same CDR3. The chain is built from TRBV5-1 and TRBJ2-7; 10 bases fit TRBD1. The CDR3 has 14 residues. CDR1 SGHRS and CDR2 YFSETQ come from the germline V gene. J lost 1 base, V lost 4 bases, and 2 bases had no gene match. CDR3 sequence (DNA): TGCGCCAGCAGCCCGGGACAGGGGTCCTACGAGCAGTACTTC. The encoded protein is CASSPGQGSYEQYF.

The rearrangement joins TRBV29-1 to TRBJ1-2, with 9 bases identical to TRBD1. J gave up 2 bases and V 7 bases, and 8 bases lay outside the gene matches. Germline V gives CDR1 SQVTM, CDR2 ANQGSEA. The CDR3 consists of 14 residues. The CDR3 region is CSAPQGATNYGYTF. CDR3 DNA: TGCAGCGCTCCACAGGGGGCTACAAACTATGGCTACACCTTC.

The CDR3 region has the DNA TGTGCCAGCAGCGGTAGCGGGACCCCCGCAGATACGCAGTATTTT. Amino acid sequence: CASSGSGTPADTQYF. The chain has TRBV9 and TRBJ2-3; 8 nucleotides align to TRBD2. The CDR3 is 15 residues long. After removal of 3 bases from V and 4 bases from J, the junction contained 7 bases not matched to a gene. Germline values: CDR1 SGDLS, CDR2 YYNGEE.

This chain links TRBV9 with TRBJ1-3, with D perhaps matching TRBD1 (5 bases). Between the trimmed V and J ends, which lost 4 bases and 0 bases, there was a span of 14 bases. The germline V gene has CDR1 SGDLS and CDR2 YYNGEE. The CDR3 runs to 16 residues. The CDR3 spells CASSFGQGSSGNTIYF. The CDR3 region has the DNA TGTGCCAGCAGCTTTGGCCAGGGTAGCTCTGGAAACACCATATATTTT.

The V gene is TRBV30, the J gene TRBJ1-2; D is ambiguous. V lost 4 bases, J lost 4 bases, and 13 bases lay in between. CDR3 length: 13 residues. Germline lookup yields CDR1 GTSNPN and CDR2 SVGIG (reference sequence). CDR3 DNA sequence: TGTGCCTGGAATAGCGGCCGGGTCTATGGCTACACCTTC. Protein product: CAWNSGRVYGYTF.

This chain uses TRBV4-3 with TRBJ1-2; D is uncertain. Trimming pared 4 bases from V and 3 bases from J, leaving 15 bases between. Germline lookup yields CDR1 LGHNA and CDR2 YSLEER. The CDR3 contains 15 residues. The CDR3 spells CASSPSGLSDYGYTF. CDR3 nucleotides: TGCGCCAGCAGCCCGTCAGGTCTATCGGACTATGGCTACACCTTC.

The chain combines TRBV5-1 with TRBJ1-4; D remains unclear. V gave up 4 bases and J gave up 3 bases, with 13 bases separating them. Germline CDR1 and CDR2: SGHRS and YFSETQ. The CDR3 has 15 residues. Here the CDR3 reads CASSPTGFANEKLFF. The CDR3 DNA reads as TGCGCCAGCAGCCCGACGGGGTTTGCTAATGAAAAACTGTTTTTT.

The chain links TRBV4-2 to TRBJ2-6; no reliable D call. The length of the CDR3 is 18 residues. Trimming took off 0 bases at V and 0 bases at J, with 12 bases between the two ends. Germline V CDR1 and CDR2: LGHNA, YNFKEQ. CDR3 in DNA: TGTGCCAGCAGCCAAGACTCGCGCCCATCCTCTGGGGCCAACGTCCTGACTTTC. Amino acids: CASSQDSRPSSGANVLTF.

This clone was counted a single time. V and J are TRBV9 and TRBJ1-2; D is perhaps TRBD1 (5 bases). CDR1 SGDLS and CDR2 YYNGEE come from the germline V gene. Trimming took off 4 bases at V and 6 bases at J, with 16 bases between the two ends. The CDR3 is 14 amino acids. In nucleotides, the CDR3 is TGTGCCAGCAGCCCAGGATCGGGGGTTCATGGCTACACCTTC. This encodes CASSPGSGVHGYTF.